The 14 T cell receptor beta chains presented below share a single source sample, sequenced in a study of cytomegalovirus exposure and HLA in healthy donors. 13 Jbeta primers and 60 Vbeta primers were used for the PCR. Sequencing was performed with immunoSEQ multiplex PCR; in TCRdb, only in-frame clones are kept and a portion is missing. The sample lists around 220,000 clones; around 83% were seen once. Sequenced input: PBMCs. These receptors were collected from a girl between 10 and 17 years old in good health and CMV-seronegative.

For the CDR3, the DNA is TGTGCCAGCAGTGCCCGCATCAGCGGGACGTACCAAGAGACCCAGTACTTC. This gives the protein CASSARISGTYQETQYF. The chain uses TRBV6-1 and TRBJ2-5; 7 bases align to TRBD2. The CDR3 spans 17 residues. Germline V gene sequence: CDR1 MNHNS, CDR2 SASEGT. J gave up 0 bases and V 4 bases, and 11 bases lay outside the gene matches.

The chain recombines TRBV4-2 with TRBJ2-4; D uncertain. The V end lost 4 bases, the J end lost 5 bases, and 15 bases lay between the germline ends. Germline-derived CDR1 and CDR2 are LGHNA and YNFKEQ. This CDR3 is 15 amino acids long. The CDR3 sequence: CASSPKGERQNIQYF. Here the CDR3 DNA reads TGTGCCAGCAGCCCCAAAGGAGAGCGCCAAAACATTCAGTACTTC.

The rearrangement links TRBV23-1 to TRBJ2-3, with 9 bases that match TRBD1. TRBV23-1 falls under the ORF class, with uncertain function. This CDR3 spans 16 amino acids. Trimming cost V 6 bases and J 2 bases; bases outside gene matches: 9. The CDR3: CASSQLTGGNTDTQYF. The CDR3 DNA follows: TGCGCCAGCAGCCAACTGACAGGGGGAAACACAGATACGCAGTATTTT.

V and J are TRBV28 and TRBJ1-5; possibly TRBD1 for D (5 bases). V lost 6 bases and J lost 6, with 12 bases in between. CDR1 MDHEN and CDR2 SYDVKM come from the germline V gene. The CDR3 covers 13 residues. The CDR3 DNA is TGTGCCAGCAGGTGGGGGGTTACTCAGCCCCAGCATTTT. Residues: CASRWGVTQPQHF.

The chain recombines TRBV6-4 with TRBJ1-2; maybe TRBD1 (5 bases). This CDR3 has 15 amino acids. Trimming took 0 bases from V and 0 from J, leaving 8 bases between them. CDR1 and CDR2 (germline): MRHNA, SNTAGT. In nucleotides, the CDR3 is TGTGCCAGCAGTGACTCCCTGGGGCCTAACTATGGCTACACCTTC. This codes for CASSDSLGPNYGYTF.

This clone was recorded a few times. V and J are TRBV7-9 and TRBJ2-2; unclear D gene. Germline CDR1 is SEHNR and CDR2 is FQNEAQ (reference sequence). The CDR3 has 12 residues. The V gene lost 3 bases and the J gene lost 4 bases, with 3 bases spanning the gap. The CDR3 sequence: CASSFSTGELFF. CDR3 nucleotides: TGTGCCAGCAGCTTTAGCACCGGGGAGCTGTTTTTT.

This clone was seen a handful of times. The chain joins TRBV5-1 to TRBJ2-7; 10 bases fit TRBD1. The V gene end was trimmed by 6 bases and the J gene end by 5 bases; junction bases not matched to a gene: 8. The germline gives CDR1 SGHRS, CDR2 YFSETQ. This CDR3 is built from 14 residues. The CDR3, as DNA: TGCGCCAGCAAAAAAGGGGACAGGGGCCACGAGCAGTACTTC. Its protein is CASKKGDRGHEQYF.

The chain has TRBV7-2 and TRBJ2-3; 9 nucleotides match TRBD1. The CDR3 is 15 residues long. CDR1 and CDR2 from the germline V gene are SGHTA and FQGNSA. V lost 4 bases, J lost 1 base, and 3 bases stayed unmatched. The CDR3, as DNA: TGTGCCAGCAGCTCCAGGACAGGGGGCACAGATACGCAGTATTTT. Its translation: CASSSRTGGTDTQYF. The full variable domain, with the rest looked up from reference TRBV7-2 and TRBJ2-3, is GAGVSQSPSNKVTEKGKDVELRCDPISGHTALYWYRQSLGQGLEFLIYFQGNSAPDKSGLPSDRFSAERTGGSVSTLTIQRTQQEDSAVYLCASSSRTGGTDTQYFGPGTRLTVL.

The V and J genes are TRBV6-5 and TRBJ1-6; no clear D. The germline gives CDR1 MNHEY, CDR2 SVGAGI. CDR3 length: 16 residues. The germline V and J ends were trimmed by 3 bases and 6 bases, with 15 bases remaining between them. The CDR3 coding sequence is TGTGCCAGCAGTTATCACTTACCAGGAGGTAATTCACCCCTCCACTTT. It codes for CASSYHLPGGNSPLHF.

The table lists this clone with a few counts. The chain uses TRBV9 and TRBJ2-1; tentatively, D is TRBD1 (5 bases). Germline values: CDR1 SGDLS, CDR2 YYNGEE. V gave up 4 bases and J gave up 0 bases, with 11 bases separating them. This CDR3 has 15 residues. CDR3 protein: CASSITGVSYNEQFF. The CDR3 DNA follows: TGTGCCAGCAGCATAACAGGAGTCTCCTACAATGAGCAGTTCTTC.

The chain recombines TRBV27 with TRBJ2-1; 9 bases align to TRBD2. The length of the CDR3 is 18 residues. J gave up 4 bases and V 5 bases, and 15 bases lay outside the gene matches. Per germline, CDR1 MNHEY and CDR2 SMNVEV (reference sequence). This CDR3 is CASSVLRSGGAKYNEQFF. CDR3 sequence (DNA): TGTGCCAGCAGTGTTTTACGTAGCGGGGGAGCCAAATACAATGAGCAGTTCTTC.

This sequence joins TRBV28 and TRBJ1-1, with 10 bases that match TRBD1. Germline lookup yields CDR1 MDHEN and CDR2 SYDVKM. The length of the CDR3 is 13 residues. V was clipped by 6 bases and J by 11 bases; unmatched bases: 9. The CDR3: CASSLDRGLGAFF. The CDR3 DNA is TGTGCCAGCAGCCTCGACAGGGGGCTAGGGGCTTTCTTT.

V usage is TRBV5-1 and J usage is TRBJ2-5; D gene unclear. The V end lost 0 bases, the J end lost 5 bases, and 8 bases lay between the germline ends. The CDR3 runs 13 residues. The germline CDR1 and CDR2 sequences are SGHRS and YFSETQ. The CDR3 coding sequence is TGCGCCAGCAGCTTGGACTATTCGGAGACCCAGTACTTC. Its translation: CASSLDYSETQYF.

This clone is judged medium-sized. The V and J genes are TRBV19 and TRBJ2-1; 13 nucleotides align to TRBD2. J gave up 10 bases and V 10 bases, and 16 bases lay outside the gene matches. The germline CDR1 and CDR2 sequences are LNHDA and SQIVND (reference sequence). This CDR3 is built from 16 residues. CDR3 amino acids: CATEPPTSGGRREQFF. The CDR3 coding sequence is TGTGCCACGGAGCCTCCGACTAGCGGGGGGCGGAGGGAGCAGTTCTTC. Full variable domain (rest looked up from reference TRBV19 and TRBJ2-1): DGGITQSPKYLFRKEGQNVTLSCEQNLNHDAMYWYRQDPGQGLRLIYYSQIVNDFQKGDIAEGYSVSREKKESFPLTVTSAQKNPTAFYLCATEPPTSGGRREQFFGPGTRLTVL.